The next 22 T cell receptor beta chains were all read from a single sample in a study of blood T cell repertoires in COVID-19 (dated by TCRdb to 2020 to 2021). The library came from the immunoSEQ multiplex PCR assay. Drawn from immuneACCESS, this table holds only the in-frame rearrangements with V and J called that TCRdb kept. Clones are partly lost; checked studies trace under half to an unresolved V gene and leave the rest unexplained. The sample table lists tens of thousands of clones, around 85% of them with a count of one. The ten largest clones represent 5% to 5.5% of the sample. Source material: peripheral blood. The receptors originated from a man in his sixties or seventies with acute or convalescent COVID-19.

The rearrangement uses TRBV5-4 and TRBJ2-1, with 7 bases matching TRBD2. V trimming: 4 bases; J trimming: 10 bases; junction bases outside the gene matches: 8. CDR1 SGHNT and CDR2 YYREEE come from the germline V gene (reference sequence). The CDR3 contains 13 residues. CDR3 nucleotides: TGTGCCAGCAGCGACTATACTAGCGCAGAGCAGTTCTTC. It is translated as CASSDYTSAEQFF.

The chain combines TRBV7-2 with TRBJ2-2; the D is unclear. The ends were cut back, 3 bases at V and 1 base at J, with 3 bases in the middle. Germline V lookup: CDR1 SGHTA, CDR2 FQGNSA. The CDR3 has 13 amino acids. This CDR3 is CASSFGNTGELFF. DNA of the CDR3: TGTGCCAGCAGCTTCGGGAACACCGGGGAGCTGTTTTTT.

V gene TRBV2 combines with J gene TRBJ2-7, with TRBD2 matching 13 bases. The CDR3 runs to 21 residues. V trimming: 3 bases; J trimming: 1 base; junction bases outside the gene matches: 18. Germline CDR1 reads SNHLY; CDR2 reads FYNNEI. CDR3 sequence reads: CASSEGPGGGILAGGSYEQYF. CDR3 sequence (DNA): TGTGCCAGCAGTGAGGGGCCCGGAGGGGGGATACTAGCGGGGGGGTCCTACGAGCAGTACTTC.

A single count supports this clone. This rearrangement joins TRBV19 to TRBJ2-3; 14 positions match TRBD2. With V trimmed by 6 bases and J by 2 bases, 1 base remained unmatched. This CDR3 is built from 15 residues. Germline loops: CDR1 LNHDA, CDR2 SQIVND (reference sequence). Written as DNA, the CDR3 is TGTGCCAGTAGGACTAGCGGGGGGGCCACAGATACGCAGTATTTT. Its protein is CASRTSGGATDTQYF.

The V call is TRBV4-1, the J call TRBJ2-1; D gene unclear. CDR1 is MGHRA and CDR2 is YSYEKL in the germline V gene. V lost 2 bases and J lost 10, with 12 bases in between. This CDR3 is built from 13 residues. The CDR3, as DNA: TGCGCCAGCAGCCAACAAATCGCTAGGGAGCAGTTCTTC. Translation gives CASSQQIAREQFF.

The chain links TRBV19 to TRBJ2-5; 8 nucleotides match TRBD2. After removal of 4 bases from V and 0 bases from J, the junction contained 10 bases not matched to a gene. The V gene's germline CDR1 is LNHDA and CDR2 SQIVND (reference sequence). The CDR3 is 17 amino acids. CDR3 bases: TGTGCCAGTAGTAAGCGCGGGAGCGGGGGCTACCAAGAGACCCAGTACTTC. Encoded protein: CASSKRGSGGYQETQYF.

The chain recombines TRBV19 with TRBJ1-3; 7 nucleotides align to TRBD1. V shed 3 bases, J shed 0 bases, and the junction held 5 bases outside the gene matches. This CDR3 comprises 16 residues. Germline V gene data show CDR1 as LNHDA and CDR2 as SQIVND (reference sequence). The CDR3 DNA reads TGTGCCAGTAGTATGGACAGGCCTAGCTCTGGAAACACCATATATTTT. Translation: CASSMDRPSSGNTIYF.

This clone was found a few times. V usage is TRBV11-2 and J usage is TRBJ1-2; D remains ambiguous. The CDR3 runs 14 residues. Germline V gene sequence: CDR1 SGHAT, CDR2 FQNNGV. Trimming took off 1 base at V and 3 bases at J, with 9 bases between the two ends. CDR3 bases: TGTGCCAGCAGCTTAGCCCTGGGCTACTATGGCTACACCTTC. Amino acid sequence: CASSLALGYYGYTF.

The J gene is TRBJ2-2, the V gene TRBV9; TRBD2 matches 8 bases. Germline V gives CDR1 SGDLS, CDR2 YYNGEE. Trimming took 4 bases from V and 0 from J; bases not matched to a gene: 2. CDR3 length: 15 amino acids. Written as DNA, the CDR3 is TGTGCCAGCAGCCGGCGGGGGGCGAACACCGGGGAGCTGTTTTTT. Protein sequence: CASSRRGANTGELFF.

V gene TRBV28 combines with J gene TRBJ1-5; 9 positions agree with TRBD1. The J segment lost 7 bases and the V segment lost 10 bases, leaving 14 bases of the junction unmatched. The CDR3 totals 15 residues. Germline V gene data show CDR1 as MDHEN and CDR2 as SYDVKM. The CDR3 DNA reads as TGTGCCATCACCAGACCCGACAGGGGGGGGCAGCCCCAGCATTTT. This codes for CAITRPDRGGQPQHF.

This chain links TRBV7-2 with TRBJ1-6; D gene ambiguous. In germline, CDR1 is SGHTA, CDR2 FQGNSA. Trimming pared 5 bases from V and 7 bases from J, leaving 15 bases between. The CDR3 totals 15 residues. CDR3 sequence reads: CASSLGHISNSPLHF. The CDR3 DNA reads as TGTGCCAGCAGCCTAGGGCACATTTCCAATTCACCCCTCCACTTT. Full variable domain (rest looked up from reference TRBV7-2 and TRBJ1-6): GAGVSQSPSNKVTEKGKDVELRCDPISGHTALYWYRQSLGQGLEFLIYFQGNSAPDKSGLPSDRFSAERTGGSVSTLTIQRTQQEDSAVYLCASSLGHISNSPLHFGNGTRLTVT.

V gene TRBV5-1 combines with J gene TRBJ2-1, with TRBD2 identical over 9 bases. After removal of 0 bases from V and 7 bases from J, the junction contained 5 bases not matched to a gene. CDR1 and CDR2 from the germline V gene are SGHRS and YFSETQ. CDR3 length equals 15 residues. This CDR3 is CASSLASGGTNEQFF. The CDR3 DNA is TGCGCCAGCAGCTTGGCGAGCGGGGGGACTAATGAGCAGTTCTTC.

The CDR3: CASSDGSYNEQFF. CDR3 in DNA: TGTGCCAGTAGCGACGGGTCTTACAATGAGCAGTTCTTC. The rearrangement joins TRBV19 to TRBJ2-1; D unclear. V lost 6 bases to trimming and J lost 4 bases, with 10 bases between them. Germline assignment: CDR1 LNHDA and CDR2 SQIVND (reference sequence). CDR3 size: 13 residues.

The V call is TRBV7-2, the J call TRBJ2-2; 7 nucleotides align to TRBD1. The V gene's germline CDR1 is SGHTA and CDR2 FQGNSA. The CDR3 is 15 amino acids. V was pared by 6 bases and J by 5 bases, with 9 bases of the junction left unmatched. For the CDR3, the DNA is TGTGCCAGCAGTCCCGACAGGGTGTGGACCGGGGAGCTGTTTTTT. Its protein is CASSPDRVWTGELFF.

As DNA, the CDR3 is TGCGCCAGCAGCCAAGACGAAAAGACCCGGACAGGCCAAGAGACCCAGTACTTC. Translated: CASSQDEKTRTGQETQYF. The V gene is TRBV4-1, the J gene TRBJ2-5; 7 nucleotides line up with TRBD1. CDR1 is MGHRA and CDR2 is YSYEKL in the germline V gene. The CDR3 loop spans 18 amino acids. The trim removed 0 bases at V and 1 base at J, leaving 11 bases unmatched.

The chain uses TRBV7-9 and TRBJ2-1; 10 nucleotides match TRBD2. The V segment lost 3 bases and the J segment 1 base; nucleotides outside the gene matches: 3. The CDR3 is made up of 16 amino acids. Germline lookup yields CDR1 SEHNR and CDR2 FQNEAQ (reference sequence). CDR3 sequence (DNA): TGTGCCAGCAGCTTTACGACTAGCGGGTCCTACAATGAGCAGTTCTTC. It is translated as CASSFTTSGSYNEQFF.

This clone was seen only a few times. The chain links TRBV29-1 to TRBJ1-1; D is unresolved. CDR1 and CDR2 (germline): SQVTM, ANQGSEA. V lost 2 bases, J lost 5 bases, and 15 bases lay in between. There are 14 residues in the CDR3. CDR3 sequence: CSVEPTTPTTEAFF. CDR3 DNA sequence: TGCAGCGTTGAACCAACCACCCCAACAACTGAAGCTTTCTTT.

The CDR3 coding sequence is TGTGCCAGCAGCCTTAGGGACAGGGGGATTAGCAATCAGCCCCAGCATTTT. Encoded protein: CASSLRDRGISNQPQHF. The chain uses TRBV7-8 and TRBJ1-5; 11 bases are a match to TRBD1. Per the germline V gene, CDR1 is SGHVS and CDR2 is FQNEAQ. The CDR3 covers 17 residues. The V segment lost 5 bases and the J segment 0 bases; nucleotides outside the gene matches: 6.

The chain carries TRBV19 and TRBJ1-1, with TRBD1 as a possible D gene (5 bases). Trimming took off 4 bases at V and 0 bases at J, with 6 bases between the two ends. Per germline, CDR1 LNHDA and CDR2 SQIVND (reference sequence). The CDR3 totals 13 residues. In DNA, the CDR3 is TGTGCCAGTAGTACACAGGTGAACACTGAAGCTTTCTTT. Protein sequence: CASSTQVNTEAFF.

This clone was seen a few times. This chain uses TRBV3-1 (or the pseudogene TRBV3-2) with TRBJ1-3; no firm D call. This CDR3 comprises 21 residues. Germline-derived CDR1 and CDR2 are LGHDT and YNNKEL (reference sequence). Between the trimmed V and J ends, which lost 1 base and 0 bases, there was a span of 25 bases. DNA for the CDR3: TGTGCCAGCAGCCAAGGAATGATTTGGGTTTCCGGCTGGAGCTCTGGAAACACCATATATTTT. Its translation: CASSQGMIWVSGWSSGNTIYF.

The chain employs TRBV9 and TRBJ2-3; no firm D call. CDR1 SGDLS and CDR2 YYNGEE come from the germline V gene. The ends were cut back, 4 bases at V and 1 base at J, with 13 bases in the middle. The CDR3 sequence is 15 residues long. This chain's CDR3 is CASSPGPAGTDTQYF. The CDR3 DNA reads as TGTGCCAGCAGCCCGGGTCCCGCCGGCACAGATACGCAGTATTTT.

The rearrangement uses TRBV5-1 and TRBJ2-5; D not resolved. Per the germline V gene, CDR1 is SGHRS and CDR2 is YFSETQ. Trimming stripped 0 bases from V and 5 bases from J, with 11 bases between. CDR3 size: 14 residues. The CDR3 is CASSLVRGPETQYF. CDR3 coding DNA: TGCGCCAGCAGCTTGGTACGTGGGCCCGAGACCCAGTACTTC. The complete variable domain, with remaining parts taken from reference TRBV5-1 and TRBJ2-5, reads KAGVTQTPRYLIKTRGQQVTLSCSPISGHRSVSWYQQTPGQGLQFLFEYFSETQRNKGNFPGRFSGRQFSNSRSEMNVSTLELGDSALYLCASSLVRGPETQYFGPGTRLLVL.